This entry concerns a single T cell receptor (beta chain). Its antigen is as yet unknown. Patients counted as stable if ophthalmopathy did not develop within 18 months. The PBMCs were sourced from fresh peripheral blood (about 9.6 ml). CDR1 and CDR2 from the germline V gene are SGHDT and YYEEEE. V trimming: 5 bases; J trimming: 6 bases; junction bases outside the gene matches: 4. The CDR3 has 13 amino acids. The data were taken from a study of T cells in Graves' hyperthyroidism and ophthalmopathy. Study as a whole: Peripheral blood was collected at initial diagnosis, before any treatment.

Study conclusions and caveats: Researchers found most expanded thyroid clonotypes above 0.001 in blood as well.

What was amplified from RNA transcripts were TCR beta CDR3 regions. RT-PCR in the first round (using the HTBI primer set) targeted the TCR CDR3. MiXCR, run by TCRdb on the multiplex PCR reads, gives a single entry per CDR3 protein. The sample includes fewer than 550,000 distinct CDR3 sequences, around 16% of them seen just once. The rearrangement joins TRBV5-6 to TRBJ2-2, with TRBD1 matching over 7 bases. This receptor was identified in a woman under 30 with Graves' hyperthyroidism. Sequenced sample: blood. The CDR3 loop is CASRQTGAGELFF. The CDR3 region has the DNA TGTGCCAGCAGACAAACAGGGGCCGGGGAGCTGTTTTTT. Full variable domain (missing parts from reference TRBV5-6 and TRBJ2-2): DAGVTQSPTHLIKTRGQQVTLRCSPKSGHDTVSWYQQALGQGPQFIFQYYEEEERQRGNFPDRFSGHQFPNYSSELNVNALLLGDSALYLCASRQTGAGELFFGEGSRLTVL.